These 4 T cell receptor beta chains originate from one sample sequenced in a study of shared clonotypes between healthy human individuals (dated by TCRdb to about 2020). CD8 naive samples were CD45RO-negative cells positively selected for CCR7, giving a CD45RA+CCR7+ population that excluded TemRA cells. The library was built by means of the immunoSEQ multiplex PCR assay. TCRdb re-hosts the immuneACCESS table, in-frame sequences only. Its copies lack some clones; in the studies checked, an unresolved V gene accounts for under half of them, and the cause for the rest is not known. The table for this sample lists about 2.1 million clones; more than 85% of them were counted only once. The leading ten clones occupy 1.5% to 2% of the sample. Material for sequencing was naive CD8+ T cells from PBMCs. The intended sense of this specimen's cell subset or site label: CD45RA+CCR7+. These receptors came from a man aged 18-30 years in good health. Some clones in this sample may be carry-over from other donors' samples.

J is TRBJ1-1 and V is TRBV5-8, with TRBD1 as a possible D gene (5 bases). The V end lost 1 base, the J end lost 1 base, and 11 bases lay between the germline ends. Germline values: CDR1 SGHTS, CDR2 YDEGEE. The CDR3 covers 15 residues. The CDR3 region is CASSLRGTRNTEAFF. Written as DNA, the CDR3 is TGTGCCAGCAGCTTGCGGGGGACCAGGAACACTGAAGCTTTCTTT.

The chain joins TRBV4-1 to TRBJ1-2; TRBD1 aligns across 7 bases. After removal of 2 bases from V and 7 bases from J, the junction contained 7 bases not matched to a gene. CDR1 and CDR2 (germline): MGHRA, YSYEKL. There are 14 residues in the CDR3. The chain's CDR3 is CASSQFTGAGGYTF. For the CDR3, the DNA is TGCGCCAGCAGCCAATTTACAGGGGCGGGTGGCTACACCTTC.

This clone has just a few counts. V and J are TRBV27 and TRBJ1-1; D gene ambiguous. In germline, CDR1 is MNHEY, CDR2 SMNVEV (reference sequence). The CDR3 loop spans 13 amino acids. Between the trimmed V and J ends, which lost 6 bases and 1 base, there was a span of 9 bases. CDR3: CASSIQRNTEAFF. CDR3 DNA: TGTGCCAGCAGCATCCAGAGGAACACTGAAGCTTTCTTT.

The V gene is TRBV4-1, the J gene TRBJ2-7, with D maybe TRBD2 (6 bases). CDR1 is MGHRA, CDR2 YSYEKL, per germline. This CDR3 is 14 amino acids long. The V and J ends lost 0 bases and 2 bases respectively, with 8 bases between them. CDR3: CASSQDGGAYEQYF. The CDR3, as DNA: TGCGCCAGCAGCCAAGACGGGGGAGCCTACGAGCAGTACTTC.